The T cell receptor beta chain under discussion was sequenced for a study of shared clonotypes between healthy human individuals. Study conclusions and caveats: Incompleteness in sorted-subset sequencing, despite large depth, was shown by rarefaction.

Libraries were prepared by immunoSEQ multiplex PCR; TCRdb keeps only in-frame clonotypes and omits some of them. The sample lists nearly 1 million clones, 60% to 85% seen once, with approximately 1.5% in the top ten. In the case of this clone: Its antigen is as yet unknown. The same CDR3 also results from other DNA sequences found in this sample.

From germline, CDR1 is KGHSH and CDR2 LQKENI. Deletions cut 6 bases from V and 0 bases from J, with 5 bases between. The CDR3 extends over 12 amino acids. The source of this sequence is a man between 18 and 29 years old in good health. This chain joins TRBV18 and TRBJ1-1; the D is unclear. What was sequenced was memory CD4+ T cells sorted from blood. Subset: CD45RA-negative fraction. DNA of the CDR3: TGTGCCAGCTCCCCCATGAACACTGAAGCTTTCTTT. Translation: CASSPMNTEAFF.